These 13 T cell receptor beta chains originate from one sample sequenced in a study of blood T cell repertoires in COVID-19. Sequenced by immunoSEQ multiplex PCR; TCRdb stores in-frame clones only, minus some. Among under 300,000 clones listed, more than 75% were seen once. Sequenced material: peripheral blood. These receptors were obtained from a man older than 75 with acute or convalescent COVID-19.

The chain is built from TRBV7-6 and TRBJ1-6; TRBD1 matches 7 bases. Per the germline V gene, CDR1 is SGHVS and CDR2 is FNYEAQ. With V trimmed by 4 bases and J by 7 bases, 4 bases remained unmatched. The CDR3 spans 14 residues. CDR3 sequence (DNA): TGTGCCAGCAGCTCCAGACAGGGCAATTCACCCCTCCACTTT. This gives the protein CASSSRQGNSPLHF.

The rearrangement uses TRBV5-4 and TRBJ1-6; 7 nucleotides line up with TRBD1. The V segment lost 2 bases and the J segment 7 bases; nucleotides outside the gene matches: 6. CDR3 length: 15 amino acids. Germline loops: CDR1 SGHNT, CDR2 YYREEE (reference sequence). The CDR3 coding sequence is TGTGCCAGCAGCTTAGGGACAGTCGGGAATTCACCCCTCCACTTT. Protein sequence: CASSLGTVGNSPLHF.

The chain links TRBV23-1 to TRBJ1-2, with D unresolved. TRBV23-1 is noted as an ORF with a role that remains uncertain. Between the trimmed V and J ends, which lost 0 bases and 0 bases, there was a span of 8 bases. The CDR3 has 15 amino acids. CDR3 DNA: TGCGCCAGCAGTCAATCGGAGGGAACTAACTATGGCTACACCTTC. Translation gives CASSQSEGTNYGYTF.

This clone was picked up one time. The gene calls are TRBV21-1 and TRBJ2-1; the table's D call of TRBD2 was not tested on the DNA. TRBV21-1 is a pseudogene locus. The CDR3 loop spans 16 amino acids. The CDR3 region has the DNA TGTGCCAGCACCCAGGGAAGCGGGAGGGTAGGCCATGAGCAGTTCTTC. This encodes CASTQGSGRVGHEQFF.

The gene calls are TRBV19 and TRBJ1-2; D might be TRBD1 (6 bases). CDR3 length: 14 residues. Germline lookup yields CDR1 LNHDA and CDR2 SQIVND (reference sequence). Trimming shortened V by 7 bases and J by 1 base, and 13 bases separated the two germline ends. DNA for the CDR3: TGTGCCAGTAAGGCGGGGGGCATTAACTATGGCTACACCTTC. Amino acid sequence: CASKAGGINYGYTF.

This clone has more than one count but fewer than ten. The V gene is TRBV5-1, the J gene TRBJ1-2, with a tentative D call TRBD1 (5 bases). The CDR3 spans 12 residues. CDR1 and CDR2 from the germline V gene are SGHRS and YFSETQ. The V end lost 4 bases, the J end lost 8 bases, and 12 bases lay between the germline ends. For the CDR3, the DNA is TGCGCCAGCAGCCAGCAGGGTGACGGCTACACCTTC. Protein product: CASSQQGDGYTF.

The chain is built from TRBV11-3 and TRBJ2-3; TRBD2 might be the D (5 bases). CDR1 and CDR2 from the germline V gene are SGHNT and YENEEA. There are 13 residues in the CDR3. Deletions cut 8 bases from V and 3 bases from J, with 12 bases between. The CDR3 region is CASGSGVTDTQYF. In DNA form, the CDR3 reads TGTGCCAGCGGTTCCGGGGTAACAGATACGCAGTATTTT.

The genes are TRBV2 and TRBJ1-5, with D possibly being TRBD1 (5 bases). The CDR3 has 14 residues. Trimming removed 1 base from V and 6 bases from J, with 10 bases in between. Germline V CDR1 and CDR2: SNHLY, FYNNEI. The CDR3 is CASSEETVSQPQHF. The CDR3, as DNA: TGTGCCAGCAGTGAAGAGACAGTAAGTCAGCCCCAGCATTTT.

J is TRBJ2-7 and V is TRBV3-1 (or the pseudogene TRBV3-2); 7 nucleotides agree with TRBD2. V trimming: 3 bases; J trimming: 2 bases; junction bases outside the gene matches: 7. CDR3 length: 15 amino acids. Germline V CDR1 and CDR2: LGHDT, YNNKEL (reference sequence). The CDR3 here is CASSHAGVMAYEQYF. The CDR3, as DNA: TGTGCCAGCAGCCACGCGGGAGTAATGGCCTACGAGCAGTACTTC.

Concerning this clone: The identical CDR3 is also encoded by other nucleotide sequences in the sample. CDR3 sequence: CASSLGGGNTEAFF. The CDR3 region has the DNA TGTGCCAGCAGCTTAGGCGGAGGGAACACTGAAGCTTTCTTT. The V gene is TRBV28, the J gene TRBJ1-1; D is undetermined. V lost 6 bases, J lost 1 base, and 12 bases lay in between. The CDR3 loop spans 14 amino acids. CDR1 MDHEN and CDR2 SYDVKM come from the germline V gene.

This sequence joins TRBV11-1 and TRBJ2-5; maybe TRBD1 (7 bases). The CDR3 runs 14 residues. Germline CDR1 and CDR2: SGHAT and FQDESV (reference sequence). V lost 5 bases, J lost 5 bases, and 15 bases lay in between. CDR3 coding DNA: TGTGCCAGCAGCGAGACAGGGAGGCGGGAGACCCAGTACTTC. Translated, it gives CASSETGRRETQYF. The complete variable domain, with remaining parts taken from reference TRBV11-1 and TRBJ2-5, reads EAEVAQSPRYKITEKSQAVAFWCDPISGHATLYWYRQILGQGPELLVQFQDESVVDDSQLPKDRFSAERLKGVDSTLKIQPAELGDSAMYLCASSETGRRETQYFGPGTRLLVL.

CDR3 bases: TGTGCCAGCAGGCACAGCGGGGGGAACTACGAGCAGTACTTC. It codes for CASRHSGGNYEQYF. The rearrangement links TRBV3-1 (or the pseudogene TRBV3-2) to TRBJ2-7, with 9 bases that match TRBD2. CDR1 and CDR2 from the germline V gene are LGHDT and YNNKEL (reference sequence). The CDR3 is 14 amino acids. J was trimmed by 3 bases and V by 6 bases; bases with no gene match: 6.

This chain links TRBV3-1 (or the pseudogene TRBV3-2) with TRBJ1-1, with D possibly TRBD1 on 5 matching bases. Per the germline V gene, CDR1 is LGHDT and CDR2 is YNNKEL (reference sequence). V was cut by 5 bases and J by 4 bases, with 14 bases left in between. The CDR3 has 14 amino acids. The CDR3, as DNA: TGTGCCAGCAGCAACCGGGGGGGAGCCACTGAAGCTTTCTTT. As protein: CASSNRGGATEAFF.